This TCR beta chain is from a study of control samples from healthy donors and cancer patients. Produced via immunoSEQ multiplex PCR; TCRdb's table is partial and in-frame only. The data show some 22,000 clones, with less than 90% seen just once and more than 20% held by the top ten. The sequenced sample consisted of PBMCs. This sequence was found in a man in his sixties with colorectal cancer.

The CDR3 here is CASSLSGTASGNTIYF. The DNA of the CDR3 is TGTGCCAGCAGCCTTTCCGGGACGGCCTCTGGAAACACCATATATTTT. The chain links TRBV7-2 to TRBJ1-3, with TRBD1 as a possible D gene (5 bases). V lost 5 bases and J 0 bases, leaving 14 bases between the germline ends. This CDR3 spans 16 amino acids. The germline CDR1 and CDR2 sequences are SGHTA and FQGNSA.